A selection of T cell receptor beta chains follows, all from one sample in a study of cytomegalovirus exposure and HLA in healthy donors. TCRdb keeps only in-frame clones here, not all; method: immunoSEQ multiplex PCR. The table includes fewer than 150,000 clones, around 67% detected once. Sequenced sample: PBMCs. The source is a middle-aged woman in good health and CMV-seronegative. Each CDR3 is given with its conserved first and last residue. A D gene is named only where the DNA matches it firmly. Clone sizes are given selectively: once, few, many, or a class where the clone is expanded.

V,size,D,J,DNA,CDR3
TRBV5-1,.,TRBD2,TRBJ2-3,TGCGCCAGCAGCTTGGGGACTAGCTTAAACACAGATACGCAGTATTTT,CASSLGTSLNTDTQYF
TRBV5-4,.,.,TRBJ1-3,TGTGCCAGCAGCTTAGGAGGGACGTTCTCTGGAAACACCATATATTTT,CASSLGGTFSGNTIYF
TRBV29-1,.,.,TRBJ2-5,TGCAGCGTTGATGGTGGGAGACAAGAGACCCAGTACTTC,CSVDGGRQETQYF
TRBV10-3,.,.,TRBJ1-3,TGTGCCATCAGTGCCGCTGGCCGGAGCTCTGGAAACACCATATATTTT,CAISAAGRSSGNTIYF
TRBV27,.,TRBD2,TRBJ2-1,TGTGCCAGCAGACGAGCTAGCGGGGGGACCTACAATGAGCAGTTCTTC,CASRRASGGTYNEQFF
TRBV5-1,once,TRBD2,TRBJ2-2,TGCGCCAGCAGCTTGACACTAGCGGGGGGGCACACCGGGGAGCTGTTTTTT,CASSLTLAGGHTGELFF
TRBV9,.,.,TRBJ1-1,TGTGCCAGCAGCGACTGGGGGGGGAGCACTGAAGCTTTCTTT,CASSDWGGSTEAFF
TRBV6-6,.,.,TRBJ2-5,TGTGCCAGCAGGACCGGCGGGGCCCCTAAAGAGACCCAGTACTTC,CASRTGGAPKETQYF
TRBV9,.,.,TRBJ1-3,TGTGCCAGCAGCGTAGGTTCGGTCTCTGGAAACACCATATATTTT,CASSVGSVSGNTIYF
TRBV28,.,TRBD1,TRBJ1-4,TGTGCCAGCAGTGGGACAGGGGAGTTCGAAAAACTGTTTTTT,CASSGTGEFEKLFF
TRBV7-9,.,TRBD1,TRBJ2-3,TGTGCCAGCAGCTCGACAGGGGGCAGGACAGATACGCAGTATTTT,CASSSTGGRTDTQYF
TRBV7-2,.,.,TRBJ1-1,TGTGCCAGCAGCTTAGACCAGGGATGGAGTACTGAAGCTTTCTTT,CASSLDQGWSTEAFF
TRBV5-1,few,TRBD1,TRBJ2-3,TGCGCCAGCAGACGTGGACAGGGGGCTACAGATACGCAGTATTTT,CASRRGQGATDTQYF
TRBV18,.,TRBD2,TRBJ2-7,TGTGCCAGCTCCGGGGGAGCGGGAACCTACGAGCAGTACTTC,CASSGGAGTYEQYF
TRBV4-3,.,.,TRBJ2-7,TGCGCCAGCAGCCAACCCGGGGACGAGCAGTACTTC,CASSQPGDEQYF
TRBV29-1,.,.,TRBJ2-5,TGCAGCGTTGGACGACAGGAAGAAGAGACCCAGTACTTC,CSVGRQEEETQYF
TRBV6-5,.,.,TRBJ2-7,TGTGCCAGCAGTTCTTTCCGGGACATACGGCCCTACGAGCAGTACTTC,CASSSFRDIRPYEQYF
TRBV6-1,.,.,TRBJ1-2,TGTGCCAGCAGTAATCGGACAACCACTAACTATGGCTACACCTTC,CASSNRTTTNYGYTF
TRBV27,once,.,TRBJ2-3,TGTGCCAGCAGTTTAAGGGGCGGGACCTTCGTCCCAGCGAGCACAGATACGCAGTATTTT,CASSLRGGTFVPASTDTQYF
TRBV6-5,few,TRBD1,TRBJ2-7,TGTGCCAGCAGTTATTTGAGGACAGGAGGCTACGAGCAGTACTTC,CASSYLRTGGYEQYF
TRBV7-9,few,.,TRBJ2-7,TGTGCCAGCAGCCCCGGACAGAGCTACGAGCAGTACTTC,CASSPGQSYEQYF
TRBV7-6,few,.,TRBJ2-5,TGTGCCAGCAGCGCCTATGGGCAGGGGTACCAAGAGACCCAGTACTTC,CASSAYGQGYQETQYF
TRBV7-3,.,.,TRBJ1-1,TGTGCCAGCAGCTTAAATCCGGGGAACACTGAAGCTTTCTTT,CASSLNPGNTEAFF
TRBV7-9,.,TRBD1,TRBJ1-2,TGTGCCAGCAGCTTAGCCGGGACAGATTTTAACTATGGCTACACCTTC,CASSLAGTDFNYGYTF
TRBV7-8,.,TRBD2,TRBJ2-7,TGTGCCAGCAGCTTAGCGTTAGCGGGAGGGTCCTACGAGCAGTACTTC,CASSLALAGGSYEQYF
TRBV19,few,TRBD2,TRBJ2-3,TGTGCCACCGGCGGGGGGCGGGAAACAGATACGCAGTATTTT,CATGGGRETDTQYF
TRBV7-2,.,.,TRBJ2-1,TGTGCCAGCAGCCCCTCCTCTGGGGGGGGGCCTTCTTACAATGAGCAGTTCTTC,CASSPSSGGGPSYNEQFF
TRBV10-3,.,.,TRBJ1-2,TGTGCCATCAGTGTAGCGACGGAATATGGCTACACCTTC,CAISVATEYGYTF
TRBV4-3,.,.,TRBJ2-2,TGCGCCAGCAGCCAAGATCTCGCAGGGAAGGGGGCCGGGGAGCTGTTTTTT,CASSQDLAGKGAGELFF
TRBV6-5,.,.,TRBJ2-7,TGTGCCAGCAGCCGTCAGGTCCACTACGAGCAGTACTTC,CASSRQVHYEQYF
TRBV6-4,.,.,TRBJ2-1,TGTGCCAGCAGTGACTCACCCGGGAGCTACAATGAGCAGTTCTTC,CASSDSPGSYNEQFF
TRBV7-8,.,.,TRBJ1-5,TGTGCCAGCAGCGGCACAGGAGGGAATCAGCCCCAGCATTTT,CASSGTGGNQPQHF
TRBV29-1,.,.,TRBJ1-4,TGCAGCGTTGTTTTGGGCGTTACGGCTAATGAAAAACTGTTTTTT,CSVVLGVTANEKLFF
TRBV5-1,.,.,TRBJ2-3,TGCGCCAGCAGCTTGGAGCTTGGCAGGGGAGCCCGCACAGATACGCAGTATTTT,CASSLELGRGARTDTQYF
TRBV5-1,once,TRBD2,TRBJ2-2,TGCGCCAGCAGCTTGCGGGCAGGACAGACATGGACTAGCGGGAGGATCAACACCGGGGAGCTGTTTTTT,CASSLRAGQTWTSGRINTGELFF
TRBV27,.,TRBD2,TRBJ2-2,TGTGCCAGCAGTTTTCGACTAGCGGGAGGGACGAACACCGGGGAGCTGTTTTTT,CASSFRLAGGTNTGELFF
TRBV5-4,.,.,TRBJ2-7,TGTGCCAGCAGCTTGGAAGTGGGGCTATCCTACGAGCAGTACTTC,CASSLEVGLSYEQYF
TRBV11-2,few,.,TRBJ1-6,TGTGCCAGCAGCTTCAACAGGGAAACACCCCTCCACTTT,CASSFNRETPLHF
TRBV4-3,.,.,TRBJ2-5,TGCGCCAGCAGCCAAGATGACGGGAGACGTGGAGAGACCCAGTACTTC,CASSQDDGRRGETQYF
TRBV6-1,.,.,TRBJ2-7,TGTGCCAGCATGAGGATCCCCCAGATGGGCTACGAGCAGTACTTC,CASMRIPQMGYEQYF